The 16 T cell receptor beta chains below come from one sample, sequenced in a study of blood T cell repertoires in COVID-19. Using immunoSEQ multiplex PCR, the repertoire was profiled, and TCRdb retains in-frame clones only, with some absent. The table records roughly 180,000 clones, 70% to 80% of them present only once. The material sequenced was peripheral blood. All receptors derive from a woman between 50 and 59 years old with active or convalescent COVID-19.

V and J are TRBV30 and TRBJ1-1; the match to TRBD1 covers 7 bases. The V and J ends lost 0 bases and 3 bases, in that order; junction bases with no gene match: 10. Germline CDR1 and CDR2: GTSNPN and SVGIG (reference sequence). The CDR3 contains 16 residues. The CDR3 bases are TGTGCCTGGAGTGTACTTAGGGGGCGCGCGGACACTGAAGCTTTCTTT. This encodes CAWSVLRGRADTEAFF.

The chain combines TRBV7-2 with TRBJ2-7; 11 bases are shared with TRBD1. Trimming removed 5 bases from V and 3 bases from J; junction bases left unmatched: 3. CDR3 length: 14 amino acids. Germline assignment: CDR1 SGHTA and CDR2 FQGNSA. The CDR3 coding sequence is TGTGCCAGCAGCCCCGGGACAGGGGGCTACGAGCAGTACTTC. It specifies CASSPGTGGYEQYF.

The chain is built from TRBV9 and TRBJ2-2; D unclear. CDR1 is SGDLS, CDR2 YYNGEE, per germline. Trimming removed 2 bases at V and 6 bases at J, with 5 bases between. The CDR3 is made up of 12 amino acids. This CDR3 reads CASSVDSGELFF. CDR3 in DNA: TGTGCCAGCAGCGTCGACTCCGGGGAGCTGTTTTTT.

The chain is built from TRBV6-2 or TRBV6-3 and TRBJ2-7, with D possibly matching TRBD1 (6 bases). Germline V gene data show CDR1 as MNHEY and CDR2 as SVGEGT. This CDR3 is 17 amino acids long. Deletions cut 4 bases from V and 3 bases from J, with 22 bases between. CDR3 amino acids: CASSSHRVGVEFYEQYF. The CDR3 nucleotides read TGTGCCAGCAGTTCCCACAGGGTAGGAGTAGAGTTCTACGAGCAGTACTTC.

This clone appeared a single time. The chain carries TRBV19 and TRBJ1-4; 7 positions agree with TRBD1. CDR1 is LNHDA and CDR2 is SQIVND in the germline V gene (reference sequence). CDR3 length equals 14 residues. The J segment lost 8 bases and the V segment lost 6 bases, leaving 9 bases of the junction unmatched. CDR3 region: CASSPLDRTEKLFF. CDR3 DNA sequence: TGTGCCAGTAGCCCTCTGGACAGGACGGAAAAACTGTTTTTT.

The V gene is TRBV7-9, the J gene TRBJ1-1; TRBD1 matches 7 bases. CDR3 length: 15 amino acids. Germline V gives CDR1 SEHNR, CDR2 FQNEAQ (reference sequence). Losses at the gene ends were 3 bases for V and 4 bases for J; bases not matched to a gene: 8. The CDR3 sequence: CASSFPTGTGTEAFF. CDR3 coding DNA: TGTGCCAGCAGCTTTCCGACAGGGACGGGCACTGAAGCTTTCTTT.

The rearrangement links TRBV21-1 to TRBJ2-1; the DNA was not used to check the table's D call, TRBD2. TRBV21-1 is marked as a pseudogene. The CDR3 contains 16 residues. Written as DNA, the CDR3 is TGTGCCAGCAGCAAAGCTAGCGGGAAGAATCTGAATGAGCAGTTCTTC. This codes for CASSKASGKNLNEQFF.

V usage is TRBV30 and J usage is TRBJ1-1; no firm D call. Trimming removed 1 base from V and 10 bases from J, with 10 bases in between. Germline assignment: CDR1 GTSNPN and CDR2 SVGIG (reference sequence). This CDR3 is 11 amino acids long. The CDR3 DNA reads TGTGCCTGGAGTGCCGGGTTCAGAGCTTTCTTT. Translating gives CAWSAGFRAFF.

This chain joins TRBV6-4 and TRBJ1-1, with no clear D. Trimming cost V 2 bases and J 5 bases, with 9 bases left between them. The CDR3 length is 13 residues. CDR1 is MRHNA, CDR2 SNTAGT, per germline. CDR3 coding DNA: TGTGCCAGCAGTGACGAGGGCGGAACTGAAGCTTTCTTT. Its translation: CASSDEGGTEAFF.

The rearrangement uses TRBV18 and TRBJ1-2; D is undetermined. CDR1 and CDR2 (germline): KGHSH, LQKENI. The CDR3 sequence is 13 residues long. Trimming pared 1 base from V and 7 bases from J, leaving 10 bases between. The CDR3 spells CASSPQRQAGYTF. In DNA, the CDR3 is TGTGCCAGCTCACCACAAAGGCAGGCTGGCTACACCTTC.

A few counts support this clone. This rearrangement joins TRBV6-5 to TRBJ1-1, with 8 positions matching TRBD1. Unmatched junction bases numbered 5, after V lost 4 bases and J lost 1 base. The CDR3 is 15 residues long. Per germline, CDR1 MNHEY and CDR2 SVGAGI. The CDR3 sequence is CASSLQGAGNTEAFF. The CDR3 coding sequence is TGTGCCAGCAGTTTGCAGGGGGCGGGGAACACTGAAGCTTTCTTT.

The table lists this clone with a few counts. V usage is TRBV5-4 and J usage is TRBJ1-4; D unresolved. With 0 bases removed from V and 6 bases from J, the gap between germline ends came to 12 bases. The CDR3 runs 15 residues. CDR1 is SGHNT and CDR2 is YYREEE in the germline V gene (reference sequence). The CDR3 bases are TGTGCCAGCAGCTTGGATTCTCGTACGGATGAAAAACTGTTTTTT. Translation gives CASSLDSRTDEKLFF.

In its sample, this clone was seen once. The CDR3 here is CASSSPPTSGFWKPQYF. The CDR3 nucleotides are TGTGCCAGCAGTTCCCCCCCGACTAGCGGGTTCTGGAAGCCCCAGTACTTC. This chain links TRBV6-2 or TRBV6-3 with TRBJ2-5; 10 bases fit TRBD2. Per germline, CDR1 MNHEY and CDR2 SVGEGT. This CDR3 is built from 17 residues. Losses at the gene ends were 4 bases for V and 9 bases for J; bases not matched to a gene: 17.

The chain joins TRBV2 to TRBJ1-4; TRBD1 aligns across 9 bases. This CDR3 spans 15 amino acids. V was clipped by 6 bases and J by 7 bases; unmatched bases: 9. Germline assignment: CDR1 SNHLY and CDR2 FYNNEI. In DNA form, the CDR3 reads TGTGCCAGCAGGGAACAGGGGGCTCTAGGTGAAAAACTGTTTTTT. This sequence encodes CASREQGALGEKLFF.

The genes are TRBV4-2 and TRBJ1-6; 9 bases align to TRBD1. The germline gives CDR1 LGHNA, CDR2 YNFKEQ. The CDR3 runs 17 residues. V was pared by 1 base and J by 9 bases, with 10 bases of the junction left unmatched. Here the CDR3 DNA reads TGTGCCAGCAGCCAAGGCCCACCGGGACAGGGTGCTTCACCCCTCCACTTT. This translates into CASSQGPPGQGASPLHF.

The V and J genes are TRBV11-2 and TRBJ2-6, with TRBD1 matching over 7 bases. The V segment lost 3 bases and the J segment 4 bases; nucleotides outside the gene matches: 9. Germline V gene data show CDR1 as SGHAT and CDR2 as FQNNGV. This CDR3 has 17 residues. CDR3 sequence (DNA): TGTGCCAGCAGCTTGGGGCCACAGGGGAGCGGGGCCAACGTCCTGACTTTC. Translation: CASSLGPQGSGANVLTF.